This TCR beta chain was obtained from a study of shared clonotypes between healthy human individuals. Study results and limitations: Approximately 5.1% was the fraction of naive CD4 clonotypes found shared across several donors.

Details on this clone: As yet, its antigen is unknown.

Germline V gene data show CDR1 as MNHEY and CDR2 as SVGAGI. There are 16 residues in the CDR3. V was pared by 0 bases and J by 2 bases, with 2 bases of the junction left unmatched. The method was immunoSEQ multiplex PCR; TCRdb's version includes in-frame clones alone and lacks a portion of them. There are 2 million to 3 million clones in the sample; roughly 93% occur only once, and about 0.34% lies in the top ten. This sequence was found in a man aged 18 to 30 in good health. Some clones in this sample may be carry-over from other donors' samples. This chain links TRBV6-5 with TRBJ2-3; TRBD2 matches 10 bases. Sequencing was carried out using naive CD4+ T cells from PBMCs. Subset in this sample: CD45RA+ positively selected. The CDR3 DNA sequence: TGTGCCAGCAGTTACTCAACTAGCGGGGCCACAGATACGCAGTATTTT. Its protein is CASSYSTSGATDTQYF.